The 5 T cell receptor beta chains in this list originate from one sample, sequenced in a study of tumor-infiltrating lymphocytes in primary liver carcinoma. Unsorted whole blood yielded the blood RNA, and germline DNA was also extracted. Making TCR beta cDNA involved roughly 500 ng total RNA and a constant-region primer. Researchers made the TCR beta libraries by running three nested multiplex PCR rounds with slightly modified ARM-PCR. Rounds one and two of PCR, each of approximately 11 cycles, were primed with TRBV1-TRBV30 forward primers and a C-beta reverse primer. TCRdb fed the multiplex PCR reads into MiXCR, producing one record per CDR3 protein. The table includes about 320,000 distinct CDR3 sequences, 65% detected once. Sequenced material: peripheral blood. These receptors were taken from a man aged 40-49 years with primary liver carcinoma and hepatitis B virus infection.

Notes on this clonotype: This is likely a read error, given that the CDR3 carries no conserved phenylalanine or tryptophan at its end. The chain combines TRBV11-2 with TRBJ2-1; D ambiguous. There are 16 residues in the CDR3. Germline V gives CDR1 SGHAT, CDR2 FQNNGV. CDR3 coding DNA: TGTGCCAGCAGATTAGATCTAGGAGTGAAAGAGAATGAGCAGTTCTTG. Translation: CASRLDLGVKENEQFL.

This clonotype was counted many times. V gene TRBV29-1 combines with J gene TRBJ2-2; D not resolved. The CDR3 has 12 amino acids. Germline CDR1 and CDR2: SQVTM and ANQGSEA. Trimming left V 4 bases short and J 7 bases short, with 10 bases between. The CDR3 region has the DNA TGCAGCGTTGGACACCAAAGCGGGGAGCTGTTTTTT. Amino acid sequence: CSVGHQSGELFF.

This chain uses TRBV7-8 with TRBJ2-1, with 10 bases identical to TRBD2. V dropped 3 bases and J dropped 6; count of bases not matched to a gene: 5. CDR3 length: 15 residues. Germline lookup yields CDR1 SGHVS and CDR2 FQNEAQ. The DNA of the CDR3 is TGTGCCAGCAGCTTCACACTAGCGGGGTCCAATGAGCAGTTCTTC. This gives the protein CASSFTLAGSNEQFF.

A word on this clonotype: The junction differs from germline at one of its ends, possibly a read error. Here the CDR3 reads CAISESTGAGETQHF. The DNA of the CDR3 is TGTGCCATCAGTGAGTCAACGGGAGCGGGAGAGACCCAGCACTTC. The chain is built from TRBV10-3 and TRBJ2-5, with 8 bases fitting TRBD2. The CDR3 sequence is 15 residues long. Germline V gene lookup returns CDR1 ENHRY and CDR2 SYGVKD.

This chain uses TRBV24-1 with TRBJ2-3; TRBD2 aligns across 7 bases. The length of the CDR3 is 15 residues. The ends lost 5 bases at V and 2 bases at J; junction bases unmatched: 6. Germline V CDR1 and CDR2: KGHDR, SFDVKD. CDR3 coding DNA: TGTGCCACCAGTGGAAGGGCGGGAGACACAGATACGCAGTATTTT. Its protein product is CATSGRAGDTDTQYF.